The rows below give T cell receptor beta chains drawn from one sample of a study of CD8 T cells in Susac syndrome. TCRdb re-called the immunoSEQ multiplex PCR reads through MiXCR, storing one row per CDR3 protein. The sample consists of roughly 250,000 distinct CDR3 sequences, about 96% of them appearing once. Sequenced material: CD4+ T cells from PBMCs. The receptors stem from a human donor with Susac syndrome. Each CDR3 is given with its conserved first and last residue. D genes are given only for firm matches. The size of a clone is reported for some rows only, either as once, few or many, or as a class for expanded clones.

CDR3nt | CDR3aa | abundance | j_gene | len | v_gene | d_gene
TGCAGTGCTAGACCAAACCACGGCAGGGTGAACACTGAAGCTTTCTTT | CSARPNHGRVNTEAFF | NA | TRBJ1-1 | 16 | TRBV20-1 | NA
TGCAGTGCTAGATCCGGCCACGCGGAGACTACAAATGAGCAGTTCTTC | CSARSGHAETTNEQFF | NA | TRBJ2-1 | 16 | TRBV20-1 | NA
TGCAGCGTTGAAGTATGGGGGGGAAACACCATATATTTT | CSVEVWGGNTIYF | NA | TRBJ1-3 | 13 | TRBV29-1 | NA
TGTGCCAGCAGCGTAGTCGGTCAGGGCACCGGGGAGCTGTTTTTT | CASSVVGQGTGELFF | NA | TRBJ2-2 | 15 | TRBV9 | NA
TGTGCCAGCAGAGGGACAGGGGATAGCACCGGGGAGCTGTTTTTT | CASRGTGDSTGELFF | NA | TRBJ2-2 | 15 | TRBV5-6 | TRBD1
TGTGCCAGCAGTTACAGGGCGGAAAGGGAACAGCATTTT | CASSYRAEREQHF | NA | TRBJ1-5 | 13 | TRBV6-6 | NA
TGTGCCAGCAGGTATCCCGTAGCAGAGAACACCGGGGAGCTGTTTTTT | CASRYPVAENTGELFF | NA | TRBJ2-2 | 16 | TRBV2 | NA
TGCAGTTATAGCGGAGCAACAGATACGCAGTATTTT | CSYSGATDTQYF | NA | TRBJ2-3 | 12 | TRBV20-1 | NA
TGTGCTAGCAGCTTGGGACCGGATGAAAAACTGTTTTTT | CASSLGPDEKLFF | NA | TRBJ1-4 | 13 | TRBV7-7 | NA
TGTGCCACCAGCAAAGGGGACAGGTATAGCAATCAGCCCCAGCATTTT | CATSKGDRYSNQPQHF | NA | TRBJ1-5 | 16 | TRBV15 | TRBD1
TGCAGTGCTAGGGACGGAGTTAACTATGGCTACACCTTC | CSARDGVNYGYTF | NA | TRBJ1-2 | 13 | TRBV20-1 | NA
TGCAGCGTTGAGACAGGAGGACATCAGCCCCAGCATTTT | CSVETGGHQPQHF | NA | TRBJ1-5 | 13 | TRBV29-1 | NA
TGTGCCAGCAGCCAAGATGGCGCGGGAAACAATGAGCAGTTCTTC | CASSQDGAGNNEQFF | NA | TRBJ2-1 | 15 | TRBV3-1 | NA
TGTGCCAGCTCCAATCAGGGGGCGCGGGAGACCCAGTACTTC | CASSNQGARETQYF | NA | TRBJ2-5 | 14 | TRBV5-4 | TRBD1
TGTGCCAGCAGCCAAATGGACCTTGAGAACACTGAAGCTTTCTTT | CASSQMDLENTEAFF | NA | TRBJ1-1 | 15 | TRBV4-2 | NA
TGTGCCAGCAGTTTCCAAAGGCCGGACAGGGGTAGGTGGAATCAGCCCCAGCATTTT | CASSFQRPDRGRWNQPQHF | once | TRBJ1-5 | 19 | TRBV27 | TRBD1
TGTGCCAGCAGACCCGGGACTAGCGGCTACAATGAGCAGTTCTTC | CASRPGTSGYNEQFF | NA | TRBJ2-1 | 15 | TRBV7-2 | TRBD2
TGTGCCAGCAGCCAAGAGGCGCGTTGGACAGATACGCAGTATTTT | CASSQEARWTDTQYF | NA | TRBJ2-3 | 15 | TRBV3-1 | NA
TGTGCCAGCTCACCCTTGTCGGACGGTGAAGCTTTCTTT | CASSPLSDGEAFF | NA | TRBJ1-1 | 13 | TRBV18 | NA
TGTGCCTGGAGTCCCTACCTAGCGCCGAGCTCCTACGAGCAGTACTTC | CAWSPYLAPSSYEQYF | NA | TRBJ2-7 | 16 | TRBV30 | NA
TGCAGTGCTAGAGATGCCGACAGGGCCTACGAGCAGTACTTC | CSARDADRAYEQYF | once | TRBJ2-7 | 14 | TRBV20-1 | TRBD1
TGCGCCAGCAGCCGAACCCCGAGGCGGGGCACAGATACGCAGTATTTT | CASSRTPRRGTDTQYF | NA | TRBJ2-3 | 16 | TRBV4-1 | NA
TGTGCCAGCAGCCAAGGCAGGGTCGGAGGCTACACCTTC | CASSQGRVGGYTF | NA | TRBJ1-2 | 13 | TRBV3-1 | NA
TGCAGTGCTAGAGTCAGCGCGGGGTCAAGCAATCAGCCCCAGCATTTT | CSARVSAGSSNQPQHF | NA | TRBJ1-5 | 16 | TRBV20-1 | NA
TGCAGTGCCCCCGACGGAAACACTGAAGCTTTCTTT | CSAPDGNTEAFF | NA | TRBJ1-1 | 12 | TRBV20-1 | NA
TGCAGTGCTAGCTTAGCGGGAGGGCCTGATACGCAGTATTTT | CSASLAGGPDTQYF | NA | TRBJ2-3 | 14 | TRBV20-1 | TRBD2
TGTGCCAGCAGTTTAACGGGACAGGGCTCCTACGAGCAGTACTTC | CASSLTGQGSYEQYF | NA | TRBJ2-7 | 15 | TRBV27 | TRBD1
TGTGCCTGGAGTGTACCAGGGGGCCATGAGCAGTTCTTC | CAWSVPGGHEQFF | NA | TRBJ2-1 | 13 | TRBV30 | TRBD1
TGTGCCTGGAGTGTACTTGGGGCCAGGGATACGCAGTATTTT | CAWSVLGARDTQYF | NA | TRBJ2-3 | 14 | TRBV30 | NA
TGTGCCAGTAGTAGGGCATCTTCCTACGAGCAGTACTTC | CASSRASSYEQYF | NA | TRBJ2-7 | 13 | TRBV19 | NA
TGCAGCGTTAGCAGGGACAGGTGGACGTTCTTC | CSVSRDRWTFF | NA | TRBJ2-1 | 11 | TRBV29-1 | TRBD1
TGCAGTGCTAGGAGGACGGGGTTTCCTCCAGCCTACGAGCAGTACTTC | CSARRTGFPPAYEQYF | NA | TRBJ2-7 | 16 | TRBV20-1 | NA
TGCGCCAGCGGACGGGACAGGGATTTCTACGAGCAGTACTTC | CASGRDRDFYEQYF | NA | TRBJ2-7 | 14 | TRBV10-2 | TRBD1
TGCAGCGTTGATCGACGTGCTAACTATGGCTACACCTTC | CSVDRRANYGYTF | NA | TRBJ1-2 | 13 | TRBV29-1 | NA
TGTGCCAGCTCACCACCGATCCGACAGGCTCGGGATAAAGCTTTCTTT | CASSPPIRQARDKAFF | NA | TRBJ1-1 | 16 | TRBV18 | NA
TGTGCCAGCTCTGACAGGGTGGATTCACCCCTCCACTTT | CASSDRVDSPLHF | NA | TRBJ1-6 | 13 | TRBV12-3/TRBV12-4 | TRBD1
TGTGCCTGGAGTGTACGGCTGGCGGGAGTGGATACGCAGTATTTT | CAWSVRLAGVDTQYF | NA | TRBJ2-3 | 15 | TRBV30 | TRBD2
TGTGCTAGTGGTCTTGCCGGGACAGGGGACATTCAGTACTTC | CASGLAGTGDIQYF | NA | TRBJ2-4 | 14 | TRBV12-5 | TRBD1
TGTGCCAGCGGACTAGCGGGAGAGACCCAGTACTTC | CASGLAGETQYF | NA | TRBJ2-5 | 12 | TRBV3-1 | TRBD2
TGCGCCAGCAGCCCGACGGCCTCTATTTACGAGCAGTACTTC | CASSPTASIYEQYF | NA | TRBJ2-7 | 14 | TRBV5-1 | NA
TGTGCCAGCAGCGTGGGAACGGCCTCCTACAATGAGCAGTTCTTC | CASSVGTASYNEQFF | NA | TRBJ2-1 | 15 | TRBV9 | NA
TGCAGTGCTACCAGGGGCCAGAACACTGAAGCTTTCTTT | CSATRGQNTEAFF | NA | TRBJ1-1 | 13 | TRBV20-1 | NA